The sequence of this T cell receptor beta chain was determined in a study of blood T cell repertoires in COVID-19. Study-wide context: The United States, Italy and Spain were the sources of the acute and convalescent COVID-19 samples. From T cells, B-cell-depleted T cells, or PBMCs came the material, which was cDNA or gDNA.

The V and J ends lost 7 bases and 1 base respectively, with 13 bases between them. The CDR3 has 14 amino acids. Germline V gene lookup returns CDR1 MNHEY and CDR2 SVGAGI. Repertoires were generated with immunoSEQ multiplex PCR, while TCRdb's copy carries only in-frame clones and drops some. The sample contains about 250,000 clones, 85% to 90% of which appear only once. Sequenced: peripheral blood. The sequence derives from an older man with acute or convalescent COVID-19. The chain combines TRBV6-5 with TRBJ1-1; D is perhaps TRBD1 (6 bases). CDR3 nucleotide sequence: TGTGCCAGCAAGGAAAGGACAGAGAACACTGAAGCTTTCTTT. Its protein product is CASKERTENTEAFF.